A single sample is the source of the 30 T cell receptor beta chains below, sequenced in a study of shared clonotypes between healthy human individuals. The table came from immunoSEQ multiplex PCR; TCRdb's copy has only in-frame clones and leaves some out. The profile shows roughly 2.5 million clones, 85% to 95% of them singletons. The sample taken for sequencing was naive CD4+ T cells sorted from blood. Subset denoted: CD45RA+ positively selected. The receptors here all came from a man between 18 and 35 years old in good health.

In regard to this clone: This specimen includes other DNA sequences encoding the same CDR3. This CDR3 reads CASSIRGTSTDTQYF. In nucleotides, the CDR3 is TGTGCCAGTAGTATCCGGGGAACTAGCACAGATACGCAGTATTTT. The gene calls are TRBV19 and TRBJ2-3; possibly TRBD2 for D (5 bases). This CDR3 is built from 15 residues. V was clipped by 3 bases and J by 0 bases, with 10 bases between them. Germline V lookup: CDR1 LNHDA, CDR2 SQIVND (reference sequence).

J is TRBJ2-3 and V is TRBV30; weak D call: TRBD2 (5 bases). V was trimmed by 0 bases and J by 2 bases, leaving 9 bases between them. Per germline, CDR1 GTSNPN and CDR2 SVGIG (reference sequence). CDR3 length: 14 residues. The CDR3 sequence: CAWSVHGITDTQYF. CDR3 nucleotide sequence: TGTGCCTGGAGTGTACACGGGATCACAGATACGCAGTATTTT.

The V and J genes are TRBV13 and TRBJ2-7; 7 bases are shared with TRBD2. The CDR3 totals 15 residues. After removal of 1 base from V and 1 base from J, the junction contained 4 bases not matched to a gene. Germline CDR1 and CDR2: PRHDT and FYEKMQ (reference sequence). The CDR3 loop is CASSLEPGGSYEQYF. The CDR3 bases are TGTGCCAGCAGCTTAGAGCCGGGGGGATCCTACGAGCAGTACTTC.

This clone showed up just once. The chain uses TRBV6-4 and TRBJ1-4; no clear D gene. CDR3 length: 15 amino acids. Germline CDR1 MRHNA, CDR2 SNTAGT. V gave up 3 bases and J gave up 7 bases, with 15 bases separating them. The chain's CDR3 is CASSEGNRGGEKLFF. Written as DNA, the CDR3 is TGTGCCAGCAGTGAAGGCAACCGAGGAGGTGAAAAACTGTTTTTT.

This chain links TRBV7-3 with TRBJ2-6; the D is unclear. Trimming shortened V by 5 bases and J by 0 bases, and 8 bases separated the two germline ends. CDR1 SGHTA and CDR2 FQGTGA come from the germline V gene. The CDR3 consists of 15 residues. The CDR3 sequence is CASSRQDSGANVLTF. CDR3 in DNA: TGTGCCAGCAGCCGCCAGGACTCTGGGGCCAACGTCCTGACTTTC.

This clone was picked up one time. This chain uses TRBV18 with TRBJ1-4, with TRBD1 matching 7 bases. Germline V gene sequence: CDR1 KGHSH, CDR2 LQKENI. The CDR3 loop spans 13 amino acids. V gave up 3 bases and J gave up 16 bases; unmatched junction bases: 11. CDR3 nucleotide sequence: TGTGCCAGCTCACCGACTGAGGGACAGAGGGGGTTTTTT. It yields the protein CASSPTEGQRGFF.

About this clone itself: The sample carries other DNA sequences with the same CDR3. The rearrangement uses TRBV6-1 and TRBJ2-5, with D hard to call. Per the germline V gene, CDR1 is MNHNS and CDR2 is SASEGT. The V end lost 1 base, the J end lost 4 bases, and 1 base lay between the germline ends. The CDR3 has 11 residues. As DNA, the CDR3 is TGTGCCAGCAGTGAAGTAGAGACCCAGTACTTC. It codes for CASSEVETQYF.

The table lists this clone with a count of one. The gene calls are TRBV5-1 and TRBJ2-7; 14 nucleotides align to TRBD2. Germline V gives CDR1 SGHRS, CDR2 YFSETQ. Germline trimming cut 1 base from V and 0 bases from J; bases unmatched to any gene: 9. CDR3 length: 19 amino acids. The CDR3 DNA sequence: TGCGCCAGCAGCTTGCGGACTAGCGGGGGGACTATGAGCTCCTACGAGCAGTACTTC. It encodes CASSLRTSGGTMSSYEQYF.

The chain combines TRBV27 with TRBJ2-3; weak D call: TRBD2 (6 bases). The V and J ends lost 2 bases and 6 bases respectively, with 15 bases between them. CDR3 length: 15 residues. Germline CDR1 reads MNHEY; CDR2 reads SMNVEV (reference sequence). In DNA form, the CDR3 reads TGTGCCAGCAGTTTAACGGGAGTTGATGAGGATACGCAGTATTTT. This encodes CASSLTGVDEDTQYF.

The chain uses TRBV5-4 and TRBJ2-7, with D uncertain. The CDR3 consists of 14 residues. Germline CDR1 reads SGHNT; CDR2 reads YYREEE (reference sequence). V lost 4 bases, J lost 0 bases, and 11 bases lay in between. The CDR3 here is CASSLKGNSYEQYF. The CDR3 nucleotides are TGTGCCAGCAGCCTCAAGGGAAACTCCTACGAGCAGTACTTC.

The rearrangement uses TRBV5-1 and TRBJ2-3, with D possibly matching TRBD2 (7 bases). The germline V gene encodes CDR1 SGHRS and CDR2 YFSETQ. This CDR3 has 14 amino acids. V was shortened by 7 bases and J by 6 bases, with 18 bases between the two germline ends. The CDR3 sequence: CASFPGGRADTQYF. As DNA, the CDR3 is TGCGCCAGCTTCCCGGGGGGCCGGGCGGATACGCAGTATTTT. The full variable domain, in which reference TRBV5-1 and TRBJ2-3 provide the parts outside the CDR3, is KAGVTQTPRYLIKTRGQQVTLSCSPISGHRSVSWYQQTPGQGLQFLFEYFSETQRNKGNFPGRFSGRQFSNSRSEMNVSTLELGDSALYLCASFPGGRADTQYFGPGTRLTVL.

CDR3 sequence: CASSVDSPGQGVGSPLHF. The CDR3 DNA reads TGTGCCAGCAGCGTAGATAGTCCGGGACAGGGGGTCGGATCACCCCTCCACTTT. The chain joins TRBV7-6 to TRBJ1-6, with TRBD1 identical over 11 bases. This CDR3 contains 18 residues. Germline assignment: CDR1 SGHVS and CDR2 FNYEAQ. Unmatched junction bases numbered 16, after V lost 5 bases and J lost 10 bases.

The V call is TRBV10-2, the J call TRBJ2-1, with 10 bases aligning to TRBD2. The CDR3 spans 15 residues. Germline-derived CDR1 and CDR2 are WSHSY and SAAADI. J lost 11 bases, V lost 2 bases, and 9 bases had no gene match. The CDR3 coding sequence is TGCGCCAGCAGTGAGGTCCCTAGCGGGGGTGGTAAGCAGTTCTTC. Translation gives CASSEVPSGGGKQFF.

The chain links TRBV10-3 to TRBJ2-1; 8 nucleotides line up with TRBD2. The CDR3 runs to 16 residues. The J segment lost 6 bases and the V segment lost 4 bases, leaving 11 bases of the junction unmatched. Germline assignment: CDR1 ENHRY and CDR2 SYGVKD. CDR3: CAISGLAGGLFNEQFF. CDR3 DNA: TGTGCCATCAGTGGTCTGGCGGGAGGCCTCTTCAATGAGCAGTTCTTC.

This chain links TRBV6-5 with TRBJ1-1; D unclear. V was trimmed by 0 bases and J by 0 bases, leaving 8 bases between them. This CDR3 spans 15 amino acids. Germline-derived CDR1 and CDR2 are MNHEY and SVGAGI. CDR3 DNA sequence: TGTGCCAGCAGTTACTCGTCCTATGTGAACACTGAAGCTTTCTTT. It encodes CASSYSSYVNTEAFF.

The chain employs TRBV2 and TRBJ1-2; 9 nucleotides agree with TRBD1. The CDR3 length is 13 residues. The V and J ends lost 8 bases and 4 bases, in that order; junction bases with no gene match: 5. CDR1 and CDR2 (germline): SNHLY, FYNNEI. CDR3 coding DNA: TGTGCCAGCGCTCTGACAGGGGGCTATGGCTACACCTTC. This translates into CASALTGGYGYTF.

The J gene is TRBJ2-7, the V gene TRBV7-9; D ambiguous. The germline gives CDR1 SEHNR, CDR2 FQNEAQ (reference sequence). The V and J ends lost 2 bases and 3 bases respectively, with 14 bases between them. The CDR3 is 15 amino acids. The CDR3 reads CASSLRWQEDYEQYF. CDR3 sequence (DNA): TGTGCCAGCAGCTTACGGTGGCAGGAAGACTACGAGCAGTACTTC.

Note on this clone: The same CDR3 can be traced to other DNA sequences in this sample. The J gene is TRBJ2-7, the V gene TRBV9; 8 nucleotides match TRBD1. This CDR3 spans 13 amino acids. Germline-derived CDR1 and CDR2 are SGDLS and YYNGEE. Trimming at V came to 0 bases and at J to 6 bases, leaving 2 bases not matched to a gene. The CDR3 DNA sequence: TGTGCCAGCAGCGTAGCTACAGGGGGCGAGCAGTACTTC. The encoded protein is CASSVATGGEQYF.

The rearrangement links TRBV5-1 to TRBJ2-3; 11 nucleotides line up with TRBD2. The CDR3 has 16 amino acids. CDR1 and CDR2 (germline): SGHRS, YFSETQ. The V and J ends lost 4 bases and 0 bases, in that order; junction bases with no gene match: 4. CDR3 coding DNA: TGCGCCAGCAGCCGACGACTAGCGGGAAGCACAGATACGCAGTATTTT. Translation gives CASSRRLAGSTDTQYF. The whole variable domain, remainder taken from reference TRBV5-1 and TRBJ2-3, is KAGVTQTPRYLIKTRGQQVTLSCSPISGHRSVSWYQQTPGQGLQFLFEYFSETQRNKGNFPGRFSGRQFSNSRSEMNVSTLELGDSALYLCASSRRLAGSTDTQYFGPGTRLTVL.

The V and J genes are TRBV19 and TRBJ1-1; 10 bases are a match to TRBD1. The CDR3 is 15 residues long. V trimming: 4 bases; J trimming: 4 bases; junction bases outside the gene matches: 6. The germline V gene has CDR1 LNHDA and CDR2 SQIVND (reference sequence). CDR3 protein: CASSTQDRGGTEAFF. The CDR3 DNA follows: TGTGCCAGTAGTACCCAGGACAGGGGGGGCACTGAAGCTTTCTTT.

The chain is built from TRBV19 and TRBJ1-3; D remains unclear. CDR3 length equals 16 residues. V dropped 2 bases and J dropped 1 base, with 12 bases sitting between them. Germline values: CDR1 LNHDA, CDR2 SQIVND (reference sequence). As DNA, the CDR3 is TGTGCCAGTAGTATAATGGACGTTCGATCTGGAAACACCATATATTTT. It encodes CASSIMDVRSGNTIYF.

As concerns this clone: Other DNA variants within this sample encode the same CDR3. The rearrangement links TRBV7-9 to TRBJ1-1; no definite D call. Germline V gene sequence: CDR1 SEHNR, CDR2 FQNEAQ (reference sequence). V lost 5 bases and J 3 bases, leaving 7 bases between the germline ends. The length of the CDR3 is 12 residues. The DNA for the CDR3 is TGTGCCAGCAGCCCTCGTGACACTGAAGCTTTCTTT. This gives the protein CASSPRDTEAFF.

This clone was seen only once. CDR3 sequence reads: CASSRAGGQGNYGYTF. The CDR3 DNA follows: TGTGCCAGCTCACGCGCCGGGGGACAGGGAAACTATGGCTACACCTTC. V usage is TRBV18 and J usage is TRBJ1-2, with 9 bases aligning to TRBD1. J was trimmed by 2 bases and V by 4 bases; bases with no gene match: 8. The CDR3 sequence is 16 residues long. Germline CDR1 is KGHSH and CDR2 is LQKENI.

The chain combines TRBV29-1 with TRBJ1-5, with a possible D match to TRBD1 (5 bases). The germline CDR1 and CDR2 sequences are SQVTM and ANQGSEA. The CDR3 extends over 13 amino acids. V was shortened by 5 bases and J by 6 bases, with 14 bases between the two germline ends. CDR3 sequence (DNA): TGCAGCGTTCTGACGGCCGGGGGTCAGCCCCAGCATTTT. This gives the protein CSVLTAGGQPQHF.

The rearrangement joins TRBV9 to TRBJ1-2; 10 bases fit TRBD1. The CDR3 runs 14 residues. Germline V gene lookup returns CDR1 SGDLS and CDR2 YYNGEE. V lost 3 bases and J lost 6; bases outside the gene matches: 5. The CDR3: CASSAKTGGNGYTF. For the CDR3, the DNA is TGTGCCAGCAGCGCCAAGACAGGGGGCAATGGCTACACCTTC.

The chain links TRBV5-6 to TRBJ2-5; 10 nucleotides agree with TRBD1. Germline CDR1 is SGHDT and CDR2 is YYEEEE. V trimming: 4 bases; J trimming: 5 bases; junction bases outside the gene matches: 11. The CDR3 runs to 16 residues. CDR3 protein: CASSHPGTGVGETQYF. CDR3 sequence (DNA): TGTGCCAGCAGCCACCCTGGGACAGGGGTTGGGGAGACCCAGTACTTC.

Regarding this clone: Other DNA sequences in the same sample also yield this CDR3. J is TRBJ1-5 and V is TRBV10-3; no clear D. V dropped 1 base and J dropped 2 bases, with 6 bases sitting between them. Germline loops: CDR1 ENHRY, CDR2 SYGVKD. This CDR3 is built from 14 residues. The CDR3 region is CAISEYGGNQPQHF. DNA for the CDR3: TGTGCCATCAGTGAGTATGGGGGCAATCAGCCCCAGCATTTT.

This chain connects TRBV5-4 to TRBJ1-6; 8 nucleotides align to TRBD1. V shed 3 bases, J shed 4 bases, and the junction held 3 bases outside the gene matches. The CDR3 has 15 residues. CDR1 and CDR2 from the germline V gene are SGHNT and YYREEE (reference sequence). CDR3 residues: CASSSGTGYNSPLHF. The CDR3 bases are TGTGCCAGCAGCTCCGGGACAGGATATAATTCACCCCTCCACTTT. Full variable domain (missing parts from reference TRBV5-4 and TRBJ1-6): ETGVTQSPTHLIKTRGQQVTLRCSSQSGHNTVSWYQQALGQGPQFIFQYYREEENGRGNFPPRFSGLQFPNYSSELNVNALELDDSALYLCASSSGTGYNSPLHFGNGTRLTVT.

The CDR3 sequence is CASHRAGADTQYF. CDR3 bases: TGTGCCTCACACAGAGCGGGAGCAGATACGCAGTATTTT. The chain combines TRBV6-1 with TRBJ2-3; 8 bases align to TRBD2. Germline-derived CDR1 and CDR2 are MNHNS and SASEGT. CDR3 length: 13 residues. V dropped 11 bases and J dropped 4; count of bases not matched to a gene: 8.

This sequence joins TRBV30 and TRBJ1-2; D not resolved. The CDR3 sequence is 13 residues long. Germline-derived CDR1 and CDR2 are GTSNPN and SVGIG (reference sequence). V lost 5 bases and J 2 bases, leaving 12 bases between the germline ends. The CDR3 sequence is CAWFGLQNYGYTF. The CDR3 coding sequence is TGTGCCTGGTTTGGCCTCCAGAACTATGGCTACACCTTC.